This TCR beta chain was profiled in a study of blood T cell repertoires in COVID-19. TCRdb's table, derived via immunoSEQ multiplex PCR, lists solely in-frame clones and lacks some. The top ten clones hold about a fifth of a sample with 330,000 or so clones, 92% of them seen once. This CDR3 spans 16 amino acids. V lost 6 bases to trimming and J lost 2 bases; unmatched junction nucleotides: 13. Germline V CDR1 and CDR2: KGHSH, LQKENI. Sequenced material: PBMCs or T cells enriched from blood (not recorded which). The clonotype originates from a woman in her 30s who had recovered from COVID-19. The chain uses TRBV18 and TRBJ2-7; TRBD1 agrees at 7 bases. The CDR3 is CASSLYSGTAAYEQYF. Here the CDR3 DNA reads TGTGCCAGCTCGCTATACTCCGGGACAGCCGCCTACGAGCAGTACTTC.